Shown below are 8 T cell receptor beta chains from a single sample sequenced in a study of blood T cell repertoires in COVID-19. Using immunoSEQ multiplex PCR, the repertoire was profiled, and TCRdb retains in-frame clones only, with some absent. The sample lists about 320,000 clones; about 87% were seen once. Sequenced input: peripheral blood. The receptors shown here come from a woman aged 25 to 39 with COVID-19, enrolled during active disease.

This clone was seen more than once but under ten times. The V and J genes are TRBV29-1 and TRBJ1-2, with a weak D call TRBD1 (6 bases). The CDR3 sequence is 11 residues long. V lost 6 bases and J 7 bases, leaving 12 bases between the germline ends. CDR1 is SQVTM and CDR2 is ANQGSEA in the germline V gene. CDR3 region: CSVTGRGGYTF. The CDR3 DNA sequence: TGCAGCGTGACAGGACGGGGTGGCTACACCTTC.

This clone has only a few counts. The CDR3 nucleotides read TGCAGTGCTAGTGTCAGCCAGGGTATCGCTGAAGCTTTCTTT. Its translation: CSASVSQGIAEAFF. This chain links TRBV20-1 with TRBJ1-1, with D possibly matching TRBD1 (5 bases). The CDR3 spans 14 residues. Germline lookup yields CDR1 DFQATT and CDR2 SNEGSKA (reference sequence). V dropped 3 bases and J dropped 6 bases, with 17 bases sitting between them.

This sequence joins TRBV6-4 and TRBJ1-1; 10 bases align to TRBD1. The CDR3 is 14 amino acids. From germline, CDR1 is MRHNA and CDR2 SNTAGT. V dropped 6 bases and J dropped 6; count of bases not matched to a gene: 7. The DNA of the CDR3 is TGTGCCAGCAGGGGACAGGGGAAAGGTGCTGAAGCTTTCTTT. This translates into CASRGQGKGAEAFF.

The rearrangement links TRBV28 to TRBJ1-2, with unresolved D. Per the germline V gene, CDR1 is MDHEN and CDR2 is SYDVKM. Trimming pared 5 bases from V and 2 bases from J, leaving 15 bases between. This CDR3 is built from 15 residues. CDR3 coding DNA: TGTGCCAGCAGTCCACCGGAGCGTCGCAACTATGGCTACACCTTC. This encodes CASSPPERRNYGYTF.

CDR3 region: CASSRKRPDGSSGNTIYF. Written as DNA, the CDR3 is TGTGCCAGTAGTAGGAAGCGGCCCGACGGATCCTCTGGAAACACCATATATTTT. This chain connects TRBV19 to TRBJ1-3; D call uncertain. The CDR3 consists of 18 residues. The germline V gene has CDR1 LNHDA and CDR2 SQIVND (reference sequence). The V end was cut by 4 bases, the J end by 0 bases, with 19 bases between.

This chain connects TRBV27 to TRBJ1-6; D might be TRBD1 (6 bases). There are 15 residues in the CDR3. V lost 6 bases to trimming and J lost 6 bases, with 15 bases between them. Germline assignment: CDR1 MNHEY and CDR2 SMNVEV (reference sequence). Here the CDR3 reads CASRPRTDSNSPLHF. The CDR3 DNA sequence: TGTGCCAGCAGACCGAGGACAGACAGTAATTCACCCCTCCACTTT.

The chain uses TRBV7-9 and TRBJ1-2; 8 bases are a match to TRBD1. The CDR3 runs to 15 residues. Germline V gene data show CDR1 as SEHNR and CDR2 as FQNEAQ (reference sequence). V lost 6 bases, J lost 1 base, and 7 bases stayed unmatched. The CDR3 protein is CASRETGAVNYGYTF. DNA for the CDR3: TGTGCCAGCAGGGAGACAGGGGCGGTTAACTATGGCTACACCTTC.

The rearrangement links TRBV4-1 to TRBJ2-7, with 12 bases that match TRBD1. This CDR3 has 18 residues. The V and J ends lost 0 bases and 0 bases, in that order; junction bases with no gene match: 6. The germline V gene encodes CDR1 MGHRA and CDR2 YSYEKL. The CDR3 protein is CASSQEPGTGGFSYEQYF. CDR3 nucleotide sequence: TGCGCCAGCAGCCAAGAACCTGGGACAGGGGGCTTCTCCTACGAGCAGTACTTC.